One and the same sample provided the 5 T cell receptor beta chains below, sequenced in a study of T cells in Graves' hyperthyroidism and ophthalmopathy. It was RNA transcripts that yielded the amplified TCR beta CDR3 regions. Primed by the HTBI set, a first-round RT-PCR was run on the TCR CDR3. One entry per CDR3 protein results from TCRdb running MiXCR on the multiplex PCR reads. The profile covers some 500,000 distinct CDR3 sequences, with approximately 14% appearing a single time and 15% to 20% taken by the ten largest. Sequenced sample: blood. The receptor source for this set is a woman between 18 and 29 years old with Graves' hyperthyroidism.

A remark on this clonotype: It may be a read error: a sequence one base away is much more abundant. The chain has TRBV27 and TRBJ1-1; 8 bases map to TRBD1. With V trimmed by 3 bases and J by 6 bases, 6 bases remained unmatched. The CDR3 runs to 14 residues. Germline V gene lookup returns CDR1 MNHEY and CDR2 SMNVEV (reference sequence). CDR3 DNA sequence: TGTGCCAGCAGTTTGGGCAGGGGGCGGCCTGAAGCTTTCTTT. Encoded protein: CASSLGRGRPEAFF.

The chain combines TRBV30 with TRBJ2-5; tentative D call: TRBD2 (5 bases). CDR1 is GTSNPN, CDR2 SVGIG, per germline (reference sequence). Trimming stripped 5 bases from V and 2 bases from J, with 15 bases between. This CDR3 has 14 amino acids. The CDR3 DNA sequence: TGTGCCTGGGTAGCCGGACTCCAACAAGAGACCCAGTACTTC. Translation: CAWVAGLQQETQYF. The variable domain in full, with the rest retrieved from reference TRBV30 and TRBJ2-5, is SQTIHQWPATLVQPVGSPLSLECTVEGTSNPNLYWYRQAAGRGLQLLFYSVGIGQISSEVPQNLSASRPQDRQFILSSKKLLLSDSGFYLCAWVAGLQQETQYFGPGTRLLVL.

CDR3 amino acids: CATSDSARREQFF. The DNA for the CDR3 is TGTGCCACCAGTGATTCCGCCAGACGTGAGCAGTTCTTC. The genes are TRBV24-1 and TRBJ2-1; D not certain. V was clipped by 2 bases and J by 9 bases, with 10 bases between them. CDR1 and CDR2 from the germline V gene are KGHDR and SFDVKD. The CDR3 contains 13 residues.

This chain connects TRBV11-2 to TRBJ1-1; D gene unclear. The V end lost 5 bases, the J end lost 3 bases, and 13 bases lay between the germline ends. Per germline, CDR1 SGHAT and CDR2 FQNNGV. The CDR3 has 14 amino acids. Here the CDR3 DNA reads TGTGCCAGCAGCCGTCGAAGCTTCGACACTGAAGCTTTCTTT. Its protein is CASSRRSFDTEAFF.

This clonotype was seen many times. This sequence joins TRBV29-1 and TRBJ2-2; 10 bases agree with TRBD1. Trimming took 5 bases from V and 6 from J; bases not matched to a gene: 6. From germline, CDR1 is SQVTM and CDR2 ANQGSEA. CDR3 length: 14 residues. The CDR3 region is CSVIRDRGPGELFF. The CDR3 nucleotides are TGCAGCGTTATCCGGGACAGGGGTCCCGGGGAGCTGTTTTTT.